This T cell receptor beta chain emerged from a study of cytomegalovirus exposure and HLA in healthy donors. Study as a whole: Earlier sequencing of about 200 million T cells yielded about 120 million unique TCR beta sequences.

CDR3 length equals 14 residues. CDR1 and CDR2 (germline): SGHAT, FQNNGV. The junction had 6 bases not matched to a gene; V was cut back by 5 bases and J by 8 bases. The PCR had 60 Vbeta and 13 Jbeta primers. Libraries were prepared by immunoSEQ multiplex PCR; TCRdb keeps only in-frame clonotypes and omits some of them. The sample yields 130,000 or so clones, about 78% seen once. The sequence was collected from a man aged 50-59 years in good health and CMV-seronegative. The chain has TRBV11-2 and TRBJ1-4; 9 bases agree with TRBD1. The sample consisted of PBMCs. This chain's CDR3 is CASSPTGGNEKLFF. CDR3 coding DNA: TGTGCCAGCAGCCCGACAGGGGGAAACGAAAAACTGTTTTTT. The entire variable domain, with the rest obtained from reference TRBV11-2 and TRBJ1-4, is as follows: EAGVAQSPRYKIIEKRQSVAFWCNPISGHATLYWYQQILGQGPKLLIQFQNNGVVDDSQLPKDRFSAERLKGVDSTLKIQPAKLEDSAVYLCASSPTGGNEKLFFGSGTQLSVL.